The clone carrying this T cell receptor beta chain was detected only a few times. This entry is derived from a study of T cells in Graves' hyperthyroidism and ophthalmopathy. Study-wide context: Blood was drawn when the patient was first diagnosed and still untreated.

Amplification yielded TCR beta CDR3 regions, with RNA transcripts as the source. The study used the HTBI primer set for a first-round RT-PCR of the TCR CDR3. One entry per CDR3 protein results from TCRdb running MiXCR on the multiplex PCR reads. Of approximately 590,000 distinct CDR3 sequences in the sample, about 15% were seen once. This clonotype originated in a woman aged 25 to 39 with Graves' hyperthyroidism. The sequenced sample was blood.

CDR3 DNA: TGCGCCAGCAGCGGGCCGGGACTAGCGGGAGGGGATAAATTTTCCTACGAGCAGTACTTC. Translation: CASSGPGLAGGDKFSYEQYF. The chain has TRBV5-1 and TRBJ2-7; 16 bases line up with TRBD2. The length of the CDR3 is 20 residues. The J segment lost 1 base and the V segment lost 4 bases, leaving 14 bases of the junction unmatched. Germline lookup yields CDR1 SGHRS and CDR2 YFSETQ.